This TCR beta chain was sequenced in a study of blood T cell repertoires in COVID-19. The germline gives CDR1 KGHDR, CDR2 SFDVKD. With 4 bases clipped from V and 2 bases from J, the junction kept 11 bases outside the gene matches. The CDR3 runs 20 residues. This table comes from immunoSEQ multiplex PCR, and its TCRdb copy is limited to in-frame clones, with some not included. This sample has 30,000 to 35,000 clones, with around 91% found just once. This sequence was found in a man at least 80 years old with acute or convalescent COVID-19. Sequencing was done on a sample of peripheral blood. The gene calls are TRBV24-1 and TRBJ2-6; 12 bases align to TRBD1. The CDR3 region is CATSDRPTRDRGPGANVLTF. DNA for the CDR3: TGTGCCACCAGTGACCGCCCGACTCGGGACAGGGGGCCTGGGGCCAACGTCCTGACTTTC.